Below, 17 T cell receptor beta chains from the same sample are listed, as sequenced in a study of identical twins. MiXCR was run by TCRdb on the 5' RACE reads, yielding one entry per CDR3 protein. The sample contains 1.5 million to 2 million distinct CDR3 sequences, roughly 35% of which appear only once. The source material was cord blood. The source is a newborn girl in good health.

This clonotype was seen many times. V usage is TRBV12-3 or TRBV12-4 and J usage is TRBJ2-5, with D unresolved. The CDR3 runs 13 residues. Trimming left V 1 base short and J 7 bases short, with 10 bases between. CDR3 coding DNA: TGTGCCAGCAGTTTAGTAGACCTTGGGACCCAGTACTTC. Translated, it gives CASSLVDLGTQYF.

Worth noting for this clonotype: Relative to the germline gene, one junction end is altered; a read error may explain this. The rearrangement joins TRBV12-3 or TRBV12-4 to TRBJ2-4; D tentatively reads TRBD1 or TRBD2 (5 bases each). This CDR3 is 17 amino acids long. Written as DNA, the CDR3 is TGTGCCAGCAGACCAAATTTGGGGGAAGTAGCCAGAAACATTCAGTACTTC. It yields the protein CASRPNLGEVARNIQYF.

In its sample, this clonotype was seen a few times. J is TRBJ1-5 and V is TRBV18, with D maybe TRBD1 (5 bases). The CDR3 spans 14 residues. The germline CDR1 and CDR2 sequences are KGHSH and LQKENI. V shed 3 bases and J shed 3 bases, with 9 bases lying between them. The CDR3 spells CASSPTATNQPQHF. DNA of the CDR3: TGTGCCAGCTCACCGACAGCGACCAATCAGCCCCAGCATTTT.

This chain joins TRBV6-6 and TRBJ1-4; the match to TRBD1 covers 8 bases. The ends lost 5 bases at V and 2 bases at J; junction bases unmatched: 7. This CDR3 is 16 amino acids long. CDR1 MNHNY and CDR2 SVGAGI come from the germline V gene (reference sequence). The CDR3 DNA reads TGTGCCAGCAGTGCGGACAGGGTGACGACTAATGAAAAACTGTTTTTT. Translating it yields CASSADRVTTNEKLFF.

This chain links TRBV7-9 with TRBJ1-6, with D possibly TRBD1 on 5 matching bases. The germline V gene encodes CDR1 SEHNR and CDR2 FQNEAQ (reference sequence). V was pared by 0 bases and J by 9 bases, with 9 bases between. The CDR3 loop spans 14 amino acids. DNA of the CDR3: TGTGCCAGCAGCTTAGCAGGGGCTGGTTCACCCCTCCACTTT. It encodes CASSLAGAGSPLHF.

The rearrangement uses TRBV5-6 and TRBJ1-6; TRBD1 aligns across 7 bases. CDR3 length: 16 amino acids. Trimming at V came to 4 bases and at J to 7 bases, leaving 11 bases not matched to a gene. Germline V gene sequence: CDR1 SGHDT, CDR2 YYEEEE. The CDR3 spells CASSPVDRLMNSPLHF. For the CDR3, the DNA is TGTGCCAGCAGCCCGGTGGACAGGTTGATGAATTCACCCCTCCACTTT. Variable domain in full (rest from reference TRBV5-6 and TRBJ1-6): DAGVTQSPTHLIKTRGQQVTLRCSPKSGHDTVSWYQQALGQGPQFIFQYYEEEERQRGNFPDRFSGHQFPNYSSELNVNALLLGDSALYLCASSPVDRLMNSPLHFGNGTRLTVT.

This clonotype was found a few times. The chain joins TRBV7-2 to TRBJ2-3; 8 bases agree with TRBD2. The ends lost 1 base at V and 0 bases at J; junction bases unmatched: 9. The CDR3 has 18 amino acids. CDR1 and CDR2 from the germline V gene are SGHTA and FQGNSA. This chain's CDR3 is CASSLVSGGQISTDTQYF. In DNA, the CDR3 is TGTGCCAGCAGCTTAGTGAGCGGGGGTCAAATTAGCACAGATACGCAGTATTTT.

The V call is TRBV12-5, the J call TRBJ2-5; 12 bases are shared with TRBD2. The CDR3 has 17 residues. The V and J ends lost 5 bases and 3 bases, in that order; junction bases with no gene match: 10. From germline, CDR1 is LGHNT and CDR2 FRNRAP. The CDR3 is CASGPSTSGGLKETQYF. The CDR3 nucleotides are TGTGCTAGTGGTCCCTCGACTAGCGGGGGCTTAAAAGAGACCCAGTACTTC.

The J gene is TRBJ2-6, the V gene TRBV6-5; weak D call: TRBD1 (6 bases). CDR3 length: 18 amino acids. V shed 0 bases and J shed 0 bases, with 12 bases lying between them. Looked up from germline, CDR1 is MNHEY and CDR2 is SVGAGI. CDR3 DNA sequence: TGTGCCAGCAGTTACTCACTGGGGACACCCTCTGGGGCCAACGTCCTGACTTTC. The encoded protein is CASSYSLGTPSGANVLTF.

Ten or more counts support this clonotype. This rearrangement joins TRBV7-2 to TRBJ2-7, with 8 bases identical to TRBD2. CDR1 and CDR2 from the germline V gene are SGHTA and FQGNSA. Trimming removed 1 base from V and 3 bases from J; junction bases left unmatched: 2. CDR3 size: 14 residues. The DNA of the CDR3 is TGTGCCAGCAGCTTAGAGCGGGAGATCTACGAGCAGTACTTC. Translated: CASSLEREIYEQYF.

This clonotype was recorded a few times. The V and J genes are TRBV29-1 and TRBJ1-1, with a weak D call TRBD1 (6 bases). Germline CDR1 is SQVTM and CDR2 is ANQGSEA. V lost 4 bases, J lost 3 bases, and 15 bases lay in between. The CDR3 is 14 residues long. The CDR3 loop reads CSVVGGAVDTEAFF. The CDR3 nucleotides are TGCAGCGTTGTCGGGGGGGCCGTGGACACTGAAGCTTTCTTT.

In its sample, this clonotype was seen a few times. The CDR3 nucleotides read TGCGCCAGCAGCTTGGATCGACTAGCAAGAGATACGCAGTATTTT. It encodes CASSLDRLARDTQYF. This chain joins TRBV5-1 and TRBJ2-3; 7 positions match TRBD2. The CDR3 has 15 residues. Germline-derived CDR1 and CDR2 are SGHRS and YFSETQ. The junction had 6 bases not matched to a gene; V was cut back by 0 bases and J by 5 bases.

Points on this clonotype: At one end, the junction sequence differs from germline, possibly due to a read error. The chain employs TRBV4-2 and TRBJ2-7, with D tentatively TRBD1 (6 bases). CDR3 length: 13 amino acids. CDR1 and CDR2 from the germline V gene are LGHNA and YNFKEQ. The CDR3 DNA reads as TGTGCCGGCAGCGGTCACAGGGTCGACGAGCAGTACTTC. Amino acid sequence: CAGSGHRVDEQYF.

This clonotype was seen only a few times. The J gene is TRBJ2-7, the V gene TRBV12-3 or TRBV12-4; D assignment may be TRBD1 or TRBD2 (5 bases each). V lost 4 bases to trimming and J lost 0 bases, with 13 bases between them. This CDR3 comprises 15 residues. CDR3 coding DNA: TGTGCCAGCAGTTCCCCCGGGGCCGTCTCCTACGAGCAGTACTTC. It encodes CASSSPGAVSYEQYF.

This clonotype showed up just once. The V gene is TRBV20-1, the J gene TRBJ2-5; TRBD2 agrees at 8 bases. V trimming: 4 bases; J trimming: 2 bases; junction bases outside the gene matches: 15. From germline, CDR1 is DFQATT and CDR2 SNEGSKA (reference sequence). The CDR3 covers 17 residues. The CDR3 coding sequence is TGCAGTGCTACCCCCGCGGGGCAGCGGGGGCCACAAGAGACCCAGTACTTC. Residues: CSATPAGQRGPQETQYF.

V usage is TRBV20-1 and J usage is TRBJ2-5, with D possibly TRBD1 on 6 matching bases. V was pared by 2 bases and J by 5 bases, with 12 bases between. There are 13 residues in the CDR3. From germline, CDR1 is DFQATT and CDR2 SNEGSKA (reference sequence). CDR3 sequence (DNA): TGCAGTGCTAGACAGGGGCGCCGGGAGACCCAGTACTTC. Residues: CSARQGRRETQYF.

This clonotype was picked up a small number of times. The rearrangement links TRBV27 to TRBJ2-7; D possibly corresponds to TRBD1 (5 bases). This CDR3 contains 15 residues. Germline CDR1 is MNHEY and CDR2 is SMNVEV (reference sequence). Trimming removed 6 bases from V and 2 bases from J, with 17 bases in between. The CDR3 here is CASSPVQAGTYEQYF. CDR3 nucleotide sequence: TGTGCCAGCAGCCCAGTTCAGGCAGGGACCTACGAGCAGTACTTC.